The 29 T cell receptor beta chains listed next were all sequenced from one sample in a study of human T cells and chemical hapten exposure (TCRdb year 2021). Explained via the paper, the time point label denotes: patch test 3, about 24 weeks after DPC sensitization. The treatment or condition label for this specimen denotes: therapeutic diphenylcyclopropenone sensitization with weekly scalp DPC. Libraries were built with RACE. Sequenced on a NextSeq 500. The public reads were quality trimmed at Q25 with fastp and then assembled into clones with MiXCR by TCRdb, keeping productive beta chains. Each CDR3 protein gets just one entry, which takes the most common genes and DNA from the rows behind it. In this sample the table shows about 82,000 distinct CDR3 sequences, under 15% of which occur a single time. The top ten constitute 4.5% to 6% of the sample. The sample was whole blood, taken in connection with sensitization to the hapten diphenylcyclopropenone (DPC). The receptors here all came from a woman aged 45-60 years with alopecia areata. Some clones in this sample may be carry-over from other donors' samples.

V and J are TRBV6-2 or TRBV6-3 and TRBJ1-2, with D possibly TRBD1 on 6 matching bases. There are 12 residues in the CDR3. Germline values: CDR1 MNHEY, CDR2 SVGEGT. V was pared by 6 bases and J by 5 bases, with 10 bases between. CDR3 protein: CASRDRLYGYTF. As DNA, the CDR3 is TGTGCCAGCAGAGACAGGTTATATGGCTACACCTTC.

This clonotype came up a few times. CDR3 bases: TGTGCCAGCAGCCAAGGTACCTTCACCGCAGAGACCCAGTACTTC. It translates to CASSQGTFTAETQYF. The chain employs TRBV3-1 and TRBJ2-5; no clear D gene. The CDR3 sequence is 15 residues long. V shed 1 base and J shed 4 bases, with 13 bases lying between them. Germline CDR1 and CDR2: LGHDT and YNNKEL (reference sequence).

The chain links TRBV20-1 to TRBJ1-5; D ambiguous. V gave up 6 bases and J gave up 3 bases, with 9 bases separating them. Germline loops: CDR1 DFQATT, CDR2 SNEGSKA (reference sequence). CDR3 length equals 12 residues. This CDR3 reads CSAAGINQPQHF. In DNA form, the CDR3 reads TGCAGTGCCGCAGGCATCAATCAGCCCCAGCATTTT.

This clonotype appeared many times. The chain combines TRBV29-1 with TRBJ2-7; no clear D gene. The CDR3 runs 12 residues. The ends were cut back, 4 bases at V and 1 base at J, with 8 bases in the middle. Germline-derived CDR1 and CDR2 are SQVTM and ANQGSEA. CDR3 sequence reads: CSVGTGSYEQYF. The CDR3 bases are TGCAGCGTTGGTACCGGGTCCTACGAGCAGTACTTC.

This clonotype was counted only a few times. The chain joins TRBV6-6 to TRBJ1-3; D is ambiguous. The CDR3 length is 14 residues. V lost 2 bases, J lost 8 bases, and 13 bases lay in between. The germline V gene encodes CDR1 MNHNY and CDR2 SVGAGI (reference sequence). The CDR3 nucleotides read TGTGCCAGCAGTTACATGGGGTTAGTGGACACCATATATTTT. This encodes CASSYMGLVDTIYF.

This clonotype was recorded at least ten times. Here the CDR3 DNA reads TGTGCCAGCAGCAAGACTAGTCTATCCTCCTACGAGCAGTACTTC. Translated, it gives CASSKTSLSSYEQYF. The chain uses TRBV3-1 and TRBJ2-7, with D possibly being TRBD2 (6 bases). The CDR3 runs 15 residues. The germline CDR1 and CDR2 sequences are LGHDT and YNNKEL (reference sequence). The V end was cut by 5 bases, the J end by 0 bases, with 14 bases between.

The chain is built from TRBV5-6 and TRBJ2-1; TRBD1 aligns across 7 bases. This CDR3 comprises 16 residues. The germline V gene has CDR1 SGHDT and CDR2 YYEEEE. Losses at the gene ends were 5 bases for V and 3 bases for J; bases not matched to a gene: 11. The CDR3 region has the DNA TGTGCCAGCAGAACCGACAGGGATCTTTTCTACAATGAGCAGTTCTTC. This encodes CASRTDRDLFYNEQFF.

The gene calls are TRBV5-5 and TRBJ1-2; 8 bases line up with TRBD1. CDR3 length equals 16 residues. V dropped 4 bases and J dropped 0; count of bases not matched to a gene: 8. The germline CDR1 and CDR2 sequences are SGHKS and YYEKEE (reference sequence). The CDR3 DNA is TGTGCCAGCAGCGGACAGGGAAGCTTCTCTAACTATGGCTACACCTTC. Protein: CASSGQGSFSNYGYTF.

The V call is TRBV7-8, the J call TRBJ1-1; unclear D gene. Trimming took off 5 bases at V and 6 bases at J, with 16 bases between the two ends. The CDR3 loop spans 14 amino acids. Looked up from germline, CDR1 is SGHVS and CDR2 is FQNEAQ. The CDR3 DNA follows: TGTGCCAGCAGCACCCTCCAACTGGGGTCTGAAGCTTTCTTT. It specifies CASSTLQLGSEAFF.

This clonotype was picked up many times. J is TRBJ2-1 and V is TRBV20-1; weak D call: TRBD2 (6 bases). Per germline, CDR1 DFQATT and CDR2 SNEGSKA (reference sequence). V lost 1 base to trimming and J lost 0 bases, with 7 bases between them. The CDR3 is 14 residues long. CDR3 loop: CSARAGLSYNEQFF. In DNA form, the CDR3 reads TGCAGTGCTAGAGCGGGACTCTCCTACAATGAGCAGTTCTTC.

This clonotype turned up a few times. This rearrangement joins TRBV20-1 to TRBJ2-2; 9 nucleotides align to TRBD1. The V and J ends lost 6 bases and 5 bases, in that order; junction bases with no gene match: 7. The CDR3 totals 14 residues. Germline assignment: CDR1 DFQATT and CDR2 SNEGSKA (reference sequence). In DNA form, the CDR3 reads TGCAGTGCGACGGGACAGGGCTGGACCGGGGAGCTGTTTTTT. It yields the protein CSATGQGWTGELFF.

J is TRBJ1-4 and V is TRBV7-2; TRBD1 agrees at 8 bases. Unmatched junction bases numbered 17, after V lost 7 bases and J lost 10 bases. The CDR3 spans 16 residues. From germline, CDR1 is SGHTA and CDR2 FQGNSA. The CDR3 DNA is TGTGCCAGCACCCTAGACGGGACAGGCGGTCATCGAAAACTGTTTTTT. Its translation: CASTLDGTGGHRKLFF.

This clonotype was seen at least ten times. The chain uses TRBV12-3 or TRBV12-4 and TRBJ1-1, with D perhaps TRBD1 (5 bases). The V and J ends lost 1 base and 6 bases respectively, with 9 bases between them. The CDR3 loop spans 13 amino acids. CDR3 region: CASSLDQGAEAFF. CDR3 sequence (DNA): TGTGCCAGCAGTTTAGATCAGGGCGCTGAAGCTTTCTTT.

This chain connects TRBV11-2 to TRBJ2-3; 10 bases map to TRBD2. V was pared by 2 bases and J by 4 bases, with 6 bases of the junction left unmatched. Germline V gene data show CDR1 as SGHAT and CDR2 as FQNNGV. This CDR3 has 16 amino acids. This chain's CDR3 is CASSLTGLAEADTQYF. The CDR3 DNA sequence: TGTGCCAGCAGCTTAACCGGACTAGCGGAGGCAGATACGCAGTATTTT.

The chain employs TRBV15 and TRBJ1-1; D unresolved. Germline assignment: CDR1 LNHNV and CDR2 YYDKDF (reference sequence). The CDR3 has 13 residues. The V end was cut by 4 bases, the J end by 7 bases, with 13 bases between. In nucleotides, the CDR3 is TGTGCCACCAGCACCTGGACGGCCGATGAAGCTTTCTTT. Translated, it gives CATSTWTADEAFF.

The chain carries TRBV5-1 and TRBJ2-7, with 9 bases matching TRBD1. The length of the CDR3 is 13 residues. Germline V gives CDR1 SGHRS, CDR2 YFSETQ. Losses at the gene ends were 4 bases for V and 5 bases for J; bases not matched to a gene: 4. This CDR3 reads CASSRWTGDEQYF. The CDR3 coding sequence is TGCGCCAGCAGCCGATGGACAGGGGACGAGCAGTACTTC.

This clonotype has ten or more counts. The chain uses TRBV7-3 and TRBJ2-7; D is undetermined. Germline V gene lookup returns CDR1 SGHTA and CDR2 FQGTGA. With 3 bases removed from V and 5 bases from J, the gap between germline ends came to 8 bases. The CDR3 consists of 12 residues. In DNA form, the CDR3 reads TGTGCCAGCAGCTTCCGGGCCCACGAGCAGTACTTC. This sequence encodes CASSFRAHEQYF.

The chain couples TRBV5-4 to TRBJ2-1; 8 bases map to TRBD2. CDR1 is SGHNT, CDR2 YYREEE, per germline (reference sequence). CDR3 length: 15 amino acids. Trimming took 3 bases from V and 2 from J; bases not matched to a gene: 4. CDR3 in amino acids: CASSYGRGTYNEQFF. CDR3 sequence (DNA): TGTGCCAGCAGCTACGGGAGGGGCACCTACAATGAGCAGTTCTTC.

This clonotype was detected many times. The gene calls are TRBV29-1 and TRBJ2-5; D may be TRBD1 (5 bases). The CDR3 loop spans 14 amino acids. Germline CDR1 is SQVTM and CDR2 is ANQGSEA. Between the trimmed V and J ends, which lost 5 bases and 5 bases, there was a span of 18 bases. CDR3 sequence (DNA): TGCAGCGTTCAACCGGGTCAAAAGGGGGAGACCCAGTACTTC. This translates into CSVQPGQKGETQYF.

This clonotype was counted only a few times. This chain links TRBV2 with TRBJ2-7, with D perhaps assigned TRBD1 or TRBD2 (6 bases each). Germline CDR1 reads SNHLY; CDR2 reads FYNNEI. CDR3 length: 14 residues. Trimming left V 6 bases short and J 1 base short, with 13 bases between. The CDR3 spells CASRMVGGSYEQYF. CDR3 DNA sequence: TGTGCCAGCAGAATGGTAGGGGGGTCCTACGAGCAGTACTTC.

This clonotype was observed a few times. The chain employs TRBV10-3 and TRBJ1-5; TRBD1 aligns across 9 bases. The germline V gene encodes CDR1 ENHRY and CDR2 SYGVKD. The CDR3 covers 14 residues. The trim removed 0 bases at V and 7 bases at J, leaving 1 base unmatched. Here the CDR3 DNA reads TGTGCCATCAGTGAGTCGACAGGGGGGCAGCCCCAGCATTTT. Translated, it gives CAISESTGGQPQHF.

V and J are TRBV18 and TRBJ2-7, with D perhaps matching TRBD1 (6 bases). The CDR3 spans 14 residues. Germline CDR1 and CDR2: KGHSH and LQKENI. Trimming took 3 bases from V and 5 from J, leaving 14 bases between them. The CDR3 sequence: CASSPQGKSNEQYF. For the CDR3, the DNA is TGTGCCAGCTCACCGCAGGGGAAATCTAACGAGCAGTACTTC.

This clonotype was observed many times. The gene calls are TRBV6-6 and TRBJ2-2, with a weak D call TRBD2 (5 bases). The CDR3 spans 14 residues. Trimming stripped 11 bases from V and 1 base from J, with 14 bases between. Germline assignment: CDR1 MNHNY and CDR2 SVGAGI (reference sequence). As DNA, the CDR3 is TGTGCCGCCGGTGGACTGGGGAACACCGGGGAGCTGTTTTTT. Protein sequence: CAAGGLGNTGELFF.

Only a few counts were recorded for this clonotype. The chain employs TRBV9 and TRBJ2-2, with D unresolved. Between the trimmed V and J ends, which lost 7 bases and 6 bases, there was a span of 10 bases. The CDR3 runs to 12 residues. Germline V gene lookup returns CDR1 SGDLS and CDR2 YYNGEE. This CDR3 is CASRDSSGELFF. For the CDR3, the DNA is TGTGCCAGCCGCGATTCGTCCGGGGAGCTGTTTTTT.

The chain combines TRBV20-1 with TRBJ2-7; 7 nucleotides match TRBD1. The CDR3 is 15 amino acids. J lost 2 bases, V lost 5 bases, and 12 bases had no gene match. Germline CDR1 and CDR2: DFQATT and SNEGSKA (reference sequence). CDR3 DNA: TGCAGTGCTCGCTCCACGGGACAGATTACCTACGAGCAGTACTTC. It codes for CSARSTGQITYEQYF.

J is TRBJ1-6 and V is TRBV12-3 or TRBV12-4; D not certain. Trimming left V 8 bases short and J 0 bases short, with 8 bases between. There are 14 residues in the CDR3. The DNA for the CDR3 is TGTGCCAGCGGAAGTAGCTCCTATAATTCACCCCTCCACTTT. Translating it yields CASGSSSYNSPLHF.

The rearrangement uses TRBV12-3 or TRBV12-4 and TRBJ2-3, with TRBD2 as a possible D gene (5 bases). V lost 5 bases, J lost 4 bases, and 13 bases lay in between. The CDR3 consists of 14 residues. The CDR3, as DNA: TGTGCCAGCAGTCAAGTGGGAGTGGCAGATACGCAGTATTTT. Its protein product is CASSQVGVADTQYF.

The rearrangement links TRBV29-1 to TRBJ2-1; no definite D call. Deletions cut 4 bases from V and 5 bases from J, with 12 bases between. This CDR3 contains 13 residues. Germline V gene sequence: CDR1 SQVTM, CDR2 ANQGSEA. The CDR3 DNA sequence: TGCAGCGTTGGAGTTCTCCTCGACAATGAGCAGTTCTTC. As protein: CSVGVLLDNEQFF.

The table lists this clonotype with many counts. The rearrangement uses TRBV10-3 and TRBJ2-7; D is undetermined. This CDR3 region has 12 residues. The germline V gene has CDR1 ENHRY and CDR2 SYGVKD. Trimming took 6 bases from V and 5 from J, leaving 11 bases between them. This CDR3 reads CAIRGLQHEQYF. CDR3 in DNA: TGTGCCATCAGGGGCCTTCAACACGAGCAGTACTTC.